A single sample is the source of the 27 T cell receptor beta chains below, sequenced in a study of T cell changes during pregnancy in multiple sclerosis. Profiled with immunoSEQ multiplex PCR; TCRdb holds only in-frame clones, not every one. Seen here are about 49,000 clones, 90% to 95% observed once, and the top ten hold 0.99%. Sequenced here: peripheral blood, sampled after pregnancy. The receptors here all came from a female donor with multiple sclerosis, enrolled in a pregnancy study.

The sample holds one count of this clone. This chain connects TRBV19 to TRBJ1-2; 11 bases are a match to TRBD1. This CDR3 has 14 amino acids. Germline CDR1 is LNHDA and CDR2 is SQIVND (reference sequence). The V gene end was trimmed by 4 bases and the J gene end by 7 bases; junction bases not matched to a gene: 5. DNA for the CDR3: TGTGCCAGTAGTACATCCGGGACAGGGGGTGGCTACACCTTC. Its translation: CASSTSGTGGGYTF.

The chain uses TRBV7-3 and TRBJ2-3; 10 nucleotides line up with TRBD2. The V gene end was trimmed by 5 bases and the J gene end by 5 bases; junction bases not matched to a gene: 7. The V gene's germline CDR1 is SGHTA and CDR2 FQGTGA. The length of the CDR3 is 15 residues. This chain's CDR3 is CASSDSGGALDTQYF. The CDR3 region has the DNA TGTGCCAGCAGCGACAGCGGGGGGGCCTTAGATACGCAGTATTTT.

The chain has TRBV5-6 and TRBJ2-1; possibly TRBD1 for D (8 bases). CDR3 length equals 15 residues. The V gene lost 4 bases and the J gene lost 1 base, with 12 bases spanning the gap. The germline gives CDR1 SGHDT, CDR2 YYEEEE. CDR3: CASSVQGGSYNEQFF. The CDR3 DNA reads as TGTGCCAGCAGCGTACAGGGGGGGTCCTACAATGAGCAGTTCTTC. Full variable domain (remainder filled in from reference TRBV5-6 and TRBJ2-1): DAGVTQSPTHLIKTRGQQVTLRCSPKSGHDTVSWYQQALGQGPQFIFQYYEEEERQRGNFPDRFSGHQFPNYSSELNVNALLLGDSALYLCASSVQGGSYNEQFFGPGTRLTVL.

V and J are TRBV30 and TRBJ2-1, with TRBD1 identical over 9 bases. Trimming cost V 6 bases and J 5 bases; bases outside gene matches: 11. This CDR3 has 15 residues. CDR1 is GTSNPN, CDR2 SVGIG, per germline (reference sequence). CDR3 nucleotides: TGTGCCTGTCGACCGCCGGGACAGGGAAACAATGAGCAGTTCTTC. Amino acid sequence: CACRPPGQGNNEQFF.

The chain has TRBV5-6 and TRBJ1-1, with a possible D match to TRBD1 (6 bases). Trimming shortened V by 0 bases and J by 1 base, and 19 bases separated the two germline ends. CDR3 length: 18 amino acids. Looked up from germline, CDR1 is SGHDT and CDR2 is YYEEEE. The CDR3 coding sequence is TGTGCCAGCAGCTTGGGGAACAGGGACAATTTACCGAACACTGAAGCTTTCTTT. Protein: CASSLGNRDNLPNTEAFF.

V gene TRBV11-2 combines with J gene TRBJ2-5, with D possibly matching TRBD1 (6 bases). The CDR3 extends over 11 amino acids. Trimming left V 5 bases short and J 13 bases short, with 14 bases between. Germline V gene lookup returns CDR1 SGHAT and CDR2 FQNNGV. In DNA form, the CDR3 reads TGTGCCAGCAGCCCGGGGACAAGGAGGTACTTC. This codes for CASSPGTRRYF.

This chain links TRBV30 with TRBJ2-3, with TRBD1 as a possible D gene (5 bases). There are 14 residues in the CDR3. V lost 3 bases and J 8 bases, leaving 18 bases between the germline ends. Germline lookup yields CDR1 GTSNPN and CDR2 SVGIG (reference sequence). CDR3 in amino acids: CAWRAPGLGGTQYF. CDR3 DNA sequence: TGTGCCTGGAGAGCCCCAGGGCTTGGTGGTACGCAGTATTTT.

This clone came up a few times. The genes are TRBV4-1 and TRBJ2-1, with D possibly TRBD1 on 5 matching bases. This CDR3 is 16 amino acids long. V gave up 1 base and J gave up 0 bases, with 10 bases separating them. Per germline, CDR1 MGHRA and CDR2 YSYEKL. DNA for the CDR3: TGCGCCAGCAGCCAAGTGGACATTCTCTCCTACAATGAGCAGTTCTTC. It specifies CASSQVDILSYNEQFF.

The V gene is TRBV19, the J gene TRBJ2-4; a possible D gene is TRBD2 (6 bases). This CDR3 region has 14 residues. The germline gives CDR1 LNHDA, CDR2 SQIVND (reference sequence). Between the trimmed V and J ends, which lost 7 bases and 5 bases, there was a span of 15 bases. In DNA, the CDR3 is TGTGCCAGTACCCGTGGGACTGCCCAAAACATTCAGTACTTC. Amino acid sequence: CASTRGTAQNIQYF. The whole variable domain, remainder taken from reference TRBV19 and TRBJ2-4, is DGGITQSPKYLFRKEGQNVTLSCEQNLNHDAMYWYRQDPGQGLRLIYYSQIVNDFQKGDIAEGYSVSREKKESFPLTVTSAQKNPTAFYLCASTRGTAQNIQYFGAGTRLSVL.

This chain connects TRBV27 to TRBJ1-1, with D maybe TRBD1 (6 bases). Trimming removed 2 bases at V and 10 bases at J, with 20 bases between. Germline CDR1 MNHEY, CDR2 SMNVEV (reference sequence). CDR3 length: 15 amino acids. As DNA, the CDR3 is TGTGCCAGCAGTTTAACCGACAGGCTCCTAGGAGGAGCTTTCTTT. Residues: CASSLTDRLLGGAFF.

This chain links TRBV6-5 with TRBJ1-6; D call uncertain. The V and J ends lost 6 bases and 5 bases respectively, with 11 bases between them. The CDR3 sequence is 14 residues long. CDR1 and CDR2 (germline): MNHEY, SVGAGI. Here the CDR3 DNA reads TGTGCCAGCAGGGAGGAGATTAATAATTCACCCCTCCACTTT. Protein product: CASREEINNSPLHF.

The CDR3 is CASSFWRGNTEAFF. CDR3 DNA: TGTGCCAGCAGCTTTTGGAGGGGTAACACTGAAGCTTTCTTT. The J gene is TRBJ1-1, the V gene TRBV7-6; possibly TRBD1 for D (5 bases). V was shortened by 3 bases and J by 2 bases, with 10 bases between the two germline ends. CDR3 length: 14 amino acids. Germline-derived CDR1 and CDR2 are SGHVS and FNYEAQ.

This clone was picked up one time. The rearrangement uses TRBV15 and TRBJ2-3, with 14 bases fitting TRBD2. After removal of 9 bases from V and 3 bases from J, the junction contained 2 bases not matched to a gene. The germline V gene has CDR1 LNHNV and CDR2 YYDKDF (reference sequence). The CDR3 is 14 residues long. The CDR3 reads CATRTSGGTDTQYF. The CDR3 DNA is TGTGCCACAAGGACTAGCGGGGGGACAGATACGCAGTATTTT.

J is TRBJ2-5 and V is TRBV9, with TRBD2 matching over 10 bases. This CDR3 is 16 amino acids long. From germline, CDR1 is SGDLS and CDR2 YYNGEE. After removal of 0 bases from V and 5 bases from J, the junction contained 7 bases not matched to a gene. The CDR3 sequence: CASSVASGGGGETQYF. CDR3 bases: TGTGCCAGCAGCGTAGCGAGCGGGGGGGGTGGGGAGACCCAGTACTTC.

This clone was observed once. V and J are TRBV4-1 and TRBJ2-7; the match to TRBD2 covers 8 bases. The CDR3 loop spans 15 amino acids. With V trimmed by 1 base and J by 5 bases, 7 bases remained unmatched. The germline V gene encodes CDR1 MGHRA and CDR2 YSYEKL. The CDR3 loop reads CASSQVFSGDHEQYF. The DNA for the CDR3 is TGCGCCAGCAGCCAAGTATTTAGCGGGGACCACGAGCAGTACTTC.

By share of the sample, this clone is medium-sized. The chain employs TRBV11-2 and TRBJ2-7, with TRBD2 identical over 13 bases. The CDR3 loop spans 16 amino acids. The J segment lost 2 bases and the V segment lost 3 bases, leaving 4 bases of the junction unmatched. Germline V gives CDR1 SGHAT, CDR2 FQNNGV. CDR3 nucleotides: TGTGCCAGCAGCTTCACTAGCGGGGGGGTACCCTACGAGCAGTACTTC. Its translation: CASSFTSGGVPYEQYF.

The V gene is TRBV19, the J gene TRBJ2-3; D might be TRBD2 (7 bases). The CDR3 runs 17 residues. Per the germline V gene, CDR1 is LNHDA and CDR2 is SQIVND (reference sequence). Trimming took off 1 base at V and 2 bases at J, with 16 bases between the two ends. The CDR3 reads CASSIVFAGAFTDTQYF. CDR3 coding DNA: TGTGCCAGTAGTATAGTTTTCGCGGGGGCCTTCACAGATACGCAGTATTTT.

This clone showed up just once. The genes are TRBV7-8 and TRBJ1-1; D is perhaps TRBD1 (5 bases). The ends were cut back, 5 bases at V and 11 bases at J, with 21 bases in the middle. The CDR3 is 14 amino acids. Germline loops: CDR1 SGHVS, CDR2 FQNEAQ. The CDR3 spells CASSADRITYGAFF. For the CDR3, the DNA is TGTGCCAGCAGCGCCGACAGAATAACTTACGGGGCTTTCTTT.

As DNA, the CDR3 is TGTGCCAGCAGTTGGGCAGGGCAATATAATTCACCCCTCCACTTT. This encodes CASSWAGQYNSPLHF. This sequence joins TRBV6-5 and TRBJ1-6; the D gene is possibly TRBD1 (5 bases). In germline, CDR1 is MNHEY, CDR2 SVGAGI. The V end was cut by 4 bases, the J end by 4 bases, with 11 bases between. The CDR3 length is 15 residues.

The chain employs TRBV7-8 and TRBJ1-5, with a weak D call TRBD1 (5 bases). Looked up from germline, CDR1 is SGHVS and CDR2 is FQNEAQ. V lost 6 bases and J lost 3, with 18 bases in between. This CDR3 is 16 amino acids long. Here the CDR3 reads CASSKRDSSYNQPQHF. The CDR3 DNA is TGTGCCAGCAGTAAACGGGACTCCTCGTACAATCAGCCCCAGCATTTT.

The chain combines TRBV7-2 with TRBJ2-7, with D possibly matching TRBD2 (6 bases). Germline values: CDR1 SGHTA, CDR2 FQGNSA. V lost 4 bases and J 4 bases, leaving 14 bases between the germline ends. The CDR3 spans 14 residues. The CDR3 nucleotides read TGTGCCAGCAGCTCCACCGGGGGACGGTACGAGCAGTACTTC. Translation gives CASSSTGGRYEQYF.

The chain has TRBV2 and TRBJ2-3; 9 bases fit TRBD2. V lost 7 bases, J lost 10 bases, and 6 bases stayed unmatched. The CDR3 is 12 amino acids. Germline V gives CDR1 SNHLY, CDR2 FYNNEI. For the CDR3, the DNA is TGTGCCAGCAAGGGACTAGCTCCTTCGCAGTATTTT. It yields the protein CASKGLAPSQYF.

CDR3 sequence reads: CASSFGVNQPQHF. The CDR3 bases are TGTGCCAGCAGCTTTGGAGTGAATCAGCCCCAGCATTTT. The chain joins TRBV11-1 to TRBJ1-5; no definite D call. The CDR3 is made up of 13 amino acids. The ends were cut back, 3 bases at V and 4 bases at J, with 7 bases in the middle. The germline V gene has CDR1 SGHAT and CDR2 FQDESV (reference sequence).

V is TRBV11-3 and J is TRBJ2-3; 10 bases are a match to TRBD1. Looked up from germline, CDR1 is SGHNT and CDR2 is YENEEA. CDR3 size: 16 residues. Trimming took 3 bases from V and 5 from J; bases not matched to a gene: 8. The CDR3 protein is CASSLSTGTGEDTQYF. Written as DNA, the CDR3 is TGTGCCAGCAGCTTGTCCACCGGGACAGGGGAAGATACGCAGTATTTT.

This chain links TRBV30 with TRBJ1-2, with D perhaps TRBD1 (6 bases). Looked up from germline, CDR1 is GTSNPN and CDR2 is SVGIG (reference sequence). CDR3 length: 12 amino acids. Trimming stripped 5 bases from V and 8 bases from J, with 15 bases between. CDR3 loop: CAWDRDIRGYTF. CDR3 DNA sequence: TGTGCCTGGGACCGGGACATCCGGGGCTACACCTTC.

The V gene is TRBV19, the J gene TRBJ1-5; no definite D call. CDR3 size: 13 residues. Germline CDR1 is LNHDA and CDR2 is SQIVND (reference sequence). The V gene lost 3 bases and the J gene lost 1 base, with 4 bases spanning the gap. In nucleotides, the CDR3 is TGTGCCAGTAGTATGACAAGCAATCAGCCCCAGCATTTT. Its protein product is CASSMTSNQPQHF.

V and J are TRBV19 and TRBJ1-1, with TRBD1 as a possible D gene (6 bases). Trimming removed 5 bases at V and 6 bases at J, with 16 bases between. Per the germline V gene, CDR1 is LNHDA and CDR2 is SQIVND (reference sequence). This CDR3 is 14 amino acids long. CDR3 coding DNA: TGTGCCAGTAGTGATGTAGGGGGACCCCCTGAAGCTTTCTTT. As protein: CASSDVGGPPEAFF.